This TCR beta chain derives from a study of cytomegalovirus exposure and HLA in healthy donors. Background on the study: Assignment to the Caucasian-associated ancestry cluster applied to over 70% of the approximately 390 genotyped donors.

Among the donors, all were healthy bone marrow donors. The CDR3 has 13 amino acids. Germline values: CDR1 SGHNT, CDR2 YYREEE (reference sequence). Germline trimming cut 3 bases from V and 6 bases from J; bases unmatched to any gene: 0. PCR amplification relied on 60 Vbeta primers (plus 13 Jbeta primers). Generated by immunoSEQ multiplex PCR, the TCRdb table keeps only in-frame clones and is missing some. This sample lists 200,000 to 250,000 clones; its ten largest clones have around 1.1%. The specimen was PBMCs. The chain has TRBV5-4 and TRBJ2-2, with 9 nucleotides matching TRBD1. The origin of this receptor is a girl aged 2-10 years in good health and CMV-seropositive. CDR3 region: CASSWDRAGELFF. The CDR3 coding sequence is TGTGCCAGCAGCTGGGACAGGGCCGGGGAGCTGTTTTTT. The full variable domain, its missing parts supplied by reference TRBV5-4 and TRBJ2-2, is ETGVTQSPTHLIKTRGQQVTLRCSSQSGHNTVSWYQQALGQGPQFIFQYYREEENGRGNFPPRFSGLQFPNYSSELNVNALELDDSALYLCASSWDRAGELFFGEGSRLTVL.